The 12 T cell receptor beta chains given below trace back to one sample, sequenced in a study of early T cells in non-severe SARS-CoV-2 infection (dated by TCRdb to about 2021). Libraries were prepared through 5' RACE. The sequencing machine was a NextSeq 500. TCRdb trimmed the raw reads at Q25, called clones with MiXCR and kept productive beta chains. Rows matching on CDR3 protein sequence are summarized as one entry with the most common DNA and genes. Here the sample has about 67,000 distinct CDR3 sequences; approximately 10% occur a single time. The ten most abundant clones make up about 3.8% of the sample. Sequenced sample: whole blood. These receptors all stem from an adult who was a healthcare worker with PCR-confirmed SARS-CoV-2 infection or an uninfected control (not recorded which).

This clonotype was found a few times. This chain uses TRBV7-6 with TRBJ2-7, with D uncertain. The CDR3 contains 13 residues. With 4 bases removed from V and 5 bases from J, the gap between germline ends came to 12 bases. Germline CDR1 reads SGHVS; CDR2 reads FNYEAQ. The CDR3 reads CASSSAISDEQYF. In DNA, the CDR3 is TGTGCCAGCAGCTCAGCTATATCGGACGAGCAGTACTTC.

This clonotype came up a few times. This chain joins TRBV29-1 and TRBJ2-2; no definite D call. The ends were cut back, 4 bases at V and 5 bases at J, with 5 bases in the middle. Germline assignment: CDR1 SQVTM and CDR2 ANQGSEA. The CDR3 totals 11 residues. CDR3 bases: TGCAGCGTTGGACGGACCGGGGAGCTGTTTTTT. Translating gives CSVGRTGELFF.

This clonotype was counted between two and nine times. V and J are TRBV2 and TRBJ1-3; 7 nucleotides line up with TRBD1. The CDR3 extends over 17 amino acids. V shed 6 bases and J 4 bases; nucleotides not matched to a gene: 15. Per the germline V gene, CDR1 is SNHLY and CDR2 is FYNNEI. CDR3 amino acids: CASRGPLQGSRGNTIYF. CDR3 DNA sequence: TGTGCCAGCAGAGGCCCCCTACAGGGGTCGCGCGGAAACACCATATATTTT.

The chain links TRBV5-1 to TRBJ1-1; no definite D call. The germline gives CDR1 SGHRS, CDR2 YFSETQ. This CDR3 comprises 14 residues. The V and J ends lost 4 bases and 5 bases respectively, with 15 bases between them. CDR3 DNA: TGCGCCAGCAGCATACAAACGTCGGGTACTGAAGCTTTCTTT. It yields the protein CASSIQTSGTEAFF.

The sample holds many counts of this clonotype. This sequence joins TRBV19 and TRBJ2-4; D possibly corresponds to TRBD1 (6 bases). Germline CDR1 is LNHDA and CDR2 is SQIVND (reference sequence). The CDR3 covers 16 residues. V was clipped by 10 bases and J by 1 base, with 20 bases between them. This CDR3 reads CATTPGELTAKNIQYF. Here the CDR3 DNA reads TGTGCCACCACCCCAGGGGAATTGACGGCCAAAAACATTCAGTACTTC.

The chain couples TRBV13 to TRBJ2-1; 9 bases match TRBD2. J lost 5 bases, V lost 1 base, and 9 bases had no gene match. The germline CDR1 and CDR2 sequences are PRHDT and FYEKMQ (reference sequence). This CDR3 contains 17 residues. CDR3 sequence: CASSLERGRAGNNEQFF. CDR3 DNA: TGTGCCAGCAGCTTAGAACGCGGGAGGGCCGGGAACAATGAGCAGTTCTTC. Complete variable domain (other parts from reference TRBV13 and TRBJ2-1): AAGVIQSPRHLIKEKRETATLKCYPIPRHDTVYWYQQGPGQDPQFLISFYEKMQSDKGSIPDRFSAQQFSDYHSELNMSSLELGDSALYFCASSLERGRAGNNEQFFGPGTRLTVL.

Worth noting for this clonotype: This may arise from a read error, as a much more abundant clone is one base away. CDR3 nucleotide sequence: TGTGCCAGCACCGCGGCGGGGGACACAGATGCGCAGTATTTT. Protein sequence: CASTAAGDTDAQYF. This chain links TRBV6-2 or TRBV6-3 with TRBJ2-3, with D perhaps TRBD2 (7 bases). The germline CDR1 and CDR2 sequences are MNHEY and SVGEGT. This CDR3 is built from 14 residues.

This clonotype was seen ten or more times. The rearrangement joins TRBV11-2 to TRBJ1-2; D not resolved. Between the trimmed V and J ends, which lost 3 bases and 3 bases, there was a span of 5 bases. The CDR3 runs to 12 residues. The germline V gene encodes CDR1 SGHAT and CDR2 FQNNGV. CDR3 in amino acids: CASSLDDYGYTF. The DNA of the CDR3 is TGTGCCAGCAGCTTGGATGACTATGGCTACACCTTC.

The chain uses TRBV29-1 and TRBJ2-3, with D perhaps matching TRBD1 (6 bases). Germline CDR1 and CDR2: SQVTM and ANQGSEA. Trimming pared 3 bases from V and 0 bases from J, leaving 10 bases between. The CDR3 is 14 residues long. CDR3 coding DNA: TGCAGCGTTGAGGACAGACTAAGCACAGATACGCAGTATTTT. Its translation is CSVEDRLSTDTQYF.

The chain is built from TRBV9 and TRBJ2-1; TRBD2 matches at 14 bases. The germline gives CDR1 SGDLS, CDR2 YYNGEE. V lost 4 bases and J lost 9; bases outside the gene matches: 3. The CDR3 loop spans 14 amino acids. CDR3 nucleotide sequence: TGTGCCAGCAGCCCTGGACTAGCGGGGGGTGAGCAGTTCTTC. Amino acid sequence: CASSPGLAGGEQFF.

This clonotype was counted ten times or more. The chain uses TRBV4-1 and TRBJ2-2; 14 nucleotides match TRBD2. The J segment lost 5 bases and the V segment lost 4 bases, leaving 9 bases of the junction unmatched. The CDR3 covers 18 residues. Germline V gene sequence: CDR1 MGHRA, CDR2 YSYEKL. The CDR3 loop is CASSRLTSGRAWTGELFF. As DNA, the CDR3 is TGCGCCAGCAGCCGGTTGACTAGCGGGAGGGCCTGGACCGGGGAGCTGTTTTTT.

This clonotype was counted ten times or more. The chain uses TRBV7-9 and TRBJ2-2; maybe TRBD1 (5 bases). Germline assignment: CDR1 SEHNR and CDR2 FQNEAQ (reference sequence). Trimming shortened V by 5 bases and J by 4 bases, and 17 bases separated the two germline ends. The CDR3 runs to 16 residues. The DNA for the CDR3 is TGTGCCAGCAGCCACTTAACCCCAGGGTCCACCGGGGAGCTGTTTTTT. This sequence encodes CASSHLTPGSTGELFF.